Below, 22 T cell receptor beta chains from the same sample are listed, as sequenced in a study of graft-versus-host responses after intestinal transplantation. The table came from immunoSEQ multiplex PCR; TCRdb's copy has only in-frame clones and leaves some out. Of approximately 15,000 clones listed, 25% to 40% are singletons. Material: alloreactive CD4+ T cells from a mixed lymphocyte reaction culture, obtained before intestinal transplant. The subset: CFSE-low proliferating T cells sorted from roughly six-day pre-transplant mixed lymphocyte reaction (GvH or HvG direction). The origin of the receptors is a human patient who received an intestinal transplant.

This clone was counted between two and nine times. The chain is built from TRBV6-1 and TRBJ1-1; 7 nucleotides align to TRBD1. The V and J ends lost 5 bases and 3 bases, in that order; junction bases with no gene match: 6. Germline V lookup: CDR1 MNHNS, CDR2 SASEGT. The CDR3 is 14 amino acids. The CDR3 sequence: CASSFGQGDTEAFF. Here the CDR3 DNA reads TGTGCCAGCAGTTTTGGGCAGGGGGACACTGAAGCTTTCTTT.

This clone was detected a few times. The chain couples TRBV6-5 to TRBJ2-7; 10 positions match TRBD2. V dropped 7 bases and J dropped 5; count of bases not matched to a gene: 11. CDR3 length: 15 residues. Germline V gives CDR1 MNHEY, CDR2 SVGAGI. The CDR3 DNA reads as TGTGCCAGCACCTCATTAGCGGGAGGTCTGAACGAGCAGTACTTC. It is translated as CASTSLAGGLNEQYF.

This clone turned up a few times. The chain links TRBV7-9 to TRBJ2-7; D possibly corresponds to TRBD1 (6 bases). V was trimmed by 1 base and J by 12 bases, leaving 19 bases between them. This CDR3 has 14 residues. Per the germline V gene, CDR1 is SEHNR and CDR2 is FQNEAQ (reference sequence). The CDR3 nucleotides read TGTGCCAGCAGCTTAGAAGCAGGACAGACAGGAGCGTACTTC. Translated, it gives CASSLEAGQTGAYF.

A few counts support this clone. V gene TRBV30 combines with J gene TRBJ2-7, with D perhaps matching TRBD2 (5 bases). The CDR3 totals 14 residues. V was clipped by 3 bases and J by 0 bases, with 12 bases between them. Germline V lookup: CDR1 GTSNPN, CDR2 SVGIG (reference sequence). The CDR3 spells CAWRARGSSYEQYF. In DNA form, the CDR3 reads TGTGCCTGGAGGGCCAGAGGGAGCTCCTACGAGCAGTACTTC. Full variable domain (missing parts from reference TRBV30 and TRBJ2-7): SQTIHQWPATLVQPVGSPLSLECTVEGTSNPNLYWYRQAAGRGLQLLFYSVGIGQISSEVPQNLSASRPQDRQFILSSKKLLLSDSGFYLCAWRARGSSYEQYFGPGTRLTVT.

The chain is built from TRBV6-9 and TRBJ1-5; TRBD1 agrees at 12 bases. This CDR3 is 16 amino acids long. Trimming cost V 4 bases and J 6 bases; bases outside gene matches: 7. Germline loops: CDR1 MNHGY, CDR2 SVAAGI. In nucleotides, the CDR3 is TGTGCCAGCAGTTTGGGACAGGGGGCGCGGACTCAGCCCCAGCATTTT. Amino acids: CASSLGQGARTQPQHF.

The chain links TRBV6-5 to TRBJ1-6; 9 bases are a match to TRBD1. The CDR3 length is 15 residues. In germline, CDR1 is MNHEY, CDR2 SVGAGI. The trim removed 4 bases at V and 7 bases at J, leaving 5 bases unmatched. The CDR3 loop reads CASSFDRGMNSPLHF. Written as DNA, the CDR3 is TGTGCCAGCAGTTTTGACAGGGGGATGAATTCACCCCTCCACTTT.

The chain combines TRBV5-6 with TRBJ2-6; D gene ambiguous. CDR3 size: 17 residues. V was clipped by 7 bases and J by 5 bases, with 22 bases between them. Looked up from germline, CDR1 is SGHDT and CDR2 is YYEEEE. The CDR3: CASARVKSQSRANVLTF. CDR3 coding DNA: TGTGCCAGCGCGCGTGTCAAGTCACAAAGTCGGGCCAACGTCCTGACTTTC. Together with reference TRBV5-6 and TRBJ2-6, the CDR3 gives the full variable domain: DAGVTQSPTHLIKTRGQQVTLRCSPKSGHDTVSWYQQALGQGPQFIFQYYEEEERQRGNFPDRFSGHQFPNYSSELNVNALLLGDSALYLCASARVKSQSRANVLTFGAGSRLTVL.

This CDR3 reads CATGGFTGELFF. The CDR3 DNA follows: TGTGCCACCGGGGGATTCACCGGGGAGCTGTTTTTT. The chain carries TRBV19 and TRBJ2-2; TRBD2 might be the D (6 bases). Trimming removed 10 bases from V and 4 bases from J, with 10 bases in between. Germline V gene data show CDR1 as LNHDA and CDR2 as SQIVND (reference sequence). The CDR3 is made up of 12 amino acids. The complete variable domain, with remaining parts taken from reference TRBV19 and TRBJ2-2, reads DGGITQSPKYLFRKEGQNVTLSCEQNLNHDAMYWYRQDPGQGLRLIYYSQIVNDFQKGDIAEGYSVSREKKESFPLTVTSAQKNPTAFYLCATGGFTGELFFGEGSRLTVL.

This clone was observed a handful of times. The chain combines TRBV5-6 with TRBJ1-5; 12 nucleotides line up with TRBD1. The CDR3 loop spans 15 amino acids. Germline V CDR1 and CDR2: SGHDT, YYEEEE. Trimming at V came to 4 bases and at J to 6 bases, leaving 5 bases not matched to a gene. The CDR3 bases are TGTGCCAGCAGCAGGGACAGGGGGCAAAGTCAGCCCCAGCATTTT. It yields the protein CASSRDRGQSQPQHF.

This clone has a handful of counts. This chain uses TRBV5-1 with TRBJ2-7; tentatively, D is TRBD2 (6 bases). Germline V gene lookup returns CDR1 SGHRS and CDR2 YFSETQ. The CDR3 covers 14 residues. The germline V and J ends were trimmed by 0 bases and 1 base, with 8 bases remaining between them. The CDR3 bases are TGCGCCAGCAGCTTGGGACGGGGGTCCTACGAGCAGTACTTC. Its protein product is CASSLGRGSYEQYF.

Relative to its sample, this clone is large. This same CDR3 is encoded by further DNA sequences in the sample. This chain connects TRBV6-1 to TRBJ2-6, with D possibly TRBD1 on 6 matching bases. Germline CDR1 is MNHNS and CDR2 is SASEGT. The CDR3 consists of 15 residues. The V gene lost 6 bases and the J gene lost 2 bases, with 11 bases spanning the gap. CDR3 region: CASREQGTGANVLTF. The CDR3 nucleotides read TGTGCCAGCAGAGAACAGGGAACTGGGGCCAACGTCCTGACTTTC.

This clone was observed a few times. CDR3 residues: CTSSTGQGVSLTDTQYF. The CDR3 DNA is TGCACCAGCAGCACTGGACAGGGGGTATCTCTCACAGATACGCAGTATTTT. The J gene is TRBJ2-3, the V gene TRBV1; the table's D call of TRBD1 was not tested on the DNA. TRBV1 is listed as a pseudogene. The CDR3 has 17 residues.

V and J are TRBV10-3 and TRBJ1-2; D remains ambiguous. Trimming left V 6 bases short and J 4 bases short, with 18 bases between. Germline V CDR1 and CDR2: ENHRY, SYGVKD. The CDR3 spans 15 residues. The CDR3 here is CAIRAETSGAYGYTF. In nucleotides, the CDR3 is TGTGCCATCAGGGCCGAGACCTCCGGTGCCTATGGCTACACCTTC.

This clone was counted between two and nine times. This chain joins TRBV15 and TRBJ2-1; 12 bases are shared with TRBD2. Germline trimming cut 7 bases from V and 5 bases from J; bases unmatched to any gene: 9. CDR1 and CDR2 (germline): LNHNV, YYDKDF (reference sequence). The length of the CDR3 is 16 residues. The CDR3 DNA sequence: TGTGCCACCAACACCCTAGCGGGAGGGAAAAACAATGAGCAGTTCTTC. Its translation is CATNTLAGGKNNEQFF.

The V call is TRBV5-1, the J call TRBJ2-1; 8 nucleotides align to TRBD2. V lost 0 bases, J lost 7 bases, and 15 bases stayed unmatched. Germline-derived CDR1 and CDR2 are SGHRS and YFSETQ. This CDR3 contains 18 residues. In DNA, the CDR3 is TGCGCCAGCAGCTTGGCTCCATTCCGGGAGGGCCGCTCAAATGAGCAGTTCTTC. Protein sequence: CASSLAPFREGRSNEQFF.

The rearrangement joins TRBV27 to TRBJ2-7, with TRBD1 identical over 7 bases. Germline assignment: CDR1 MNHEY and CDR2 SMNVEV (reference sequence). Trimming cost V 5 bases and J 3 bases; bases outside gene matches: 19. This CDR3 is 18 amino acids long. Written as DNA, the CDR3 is TGTGCCAGCAGTCCAACCGGCAACCTGGACAGGCTAGGCTACGAGCAGTACTTC. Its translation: CASSPTGNLDRLGYEQYF.

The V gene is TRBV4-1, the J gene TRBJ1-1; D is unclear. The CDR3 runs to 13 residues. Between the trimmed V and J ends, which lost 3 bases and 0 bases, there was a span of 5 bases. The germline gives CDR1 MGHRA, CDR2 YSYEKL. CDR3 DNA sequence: TGCGCCAGCAGCCAGGGGATGAACACTGAAGCTTTCTTT. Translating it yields CASSQGMNTEAFF.

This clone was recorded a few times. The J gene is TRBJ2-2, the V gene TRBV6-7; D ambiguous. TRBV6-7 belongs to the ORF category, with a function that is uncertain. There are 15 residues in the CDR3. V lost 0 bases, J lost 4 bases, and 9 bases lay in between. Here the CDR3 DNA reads TGTGCCAGCAGTTACTCGTCCCCCCGCACCGGGGAGCTGTTTTTT. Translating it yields CASSYSSPRTGELFF.

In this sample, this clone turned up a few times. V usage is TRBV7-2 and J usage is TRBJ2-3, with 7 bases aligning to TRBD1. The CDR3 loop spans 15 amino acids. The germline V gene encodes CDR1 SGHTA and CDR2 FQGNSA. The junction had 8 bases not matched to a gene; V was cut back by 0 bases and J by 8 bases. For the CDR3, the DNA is TGTGCCAGCAGCTTAGCGAGATCCCGGGACAGTACGCAGTATTTT. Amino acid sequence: CASSLARSRDSTQYF.

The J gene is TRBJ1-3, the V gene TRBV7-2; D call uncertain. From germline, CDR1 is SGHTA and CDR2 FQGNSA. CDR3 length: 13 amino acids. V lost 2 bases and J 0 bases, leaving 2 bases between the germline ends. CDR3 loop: CASSLNSGNTIYF. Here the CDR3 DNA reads TGTGCCAGCAGCTTAAACTCTGGAAACACCATATATTTT.

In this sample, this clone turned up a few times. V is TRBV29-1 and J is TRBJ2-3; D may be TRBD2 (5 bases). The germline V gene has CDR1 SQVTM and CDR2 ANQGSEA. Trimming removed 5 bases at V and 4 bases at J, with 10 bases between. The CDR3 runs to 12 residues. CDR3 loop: CSVSPGSDTQYF. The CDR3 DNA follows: TGCAGCGTTTCCCCGGGATCAGATACGCAGTATTTT.

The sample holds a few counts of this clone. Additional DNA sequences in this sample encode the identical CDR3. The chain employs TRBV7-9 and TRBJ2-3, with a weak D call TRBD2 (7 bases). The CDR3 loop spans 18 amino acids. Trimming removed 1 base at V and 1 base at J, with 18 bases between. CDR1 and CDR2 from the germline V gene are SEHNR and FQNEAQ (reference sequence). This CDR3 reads CASSLVVGGRLGTDTQYF. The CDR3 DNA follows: TGTGCCAGCAGCTTAGTGGTGGGGGGGCGCCTCGGCACAGATACGCAGTATTTT.